These T cell receptor beta chains were read from a single sample in a study of CD8+ T cells in alopecia areata. TCRdb's copy holds only in-frame clones and misses some; the assay was immunoSEQ multiplex PCR. The table shows around 200,000 clones, with roughly 60% occurring only once. The material sequenced was CD4+ T cells sorted from blood, taken at week 0. The receptor source for this set is a human donor with alopecia areata. Each CDR3 is given with its conserved first and last residue. Each record gives: clone size, J gene, D gene, V gene, CDR3 DNA, CDR3 protein. The D gene is left open where the match is weak. Clone size is stated in some rows and not others, as once, few, many or a class when expanded.

clone size: NA; J gene: TRBJ1-2; D gene: NA; V gene: TRBV29-1; CDR3 DNA: TGCAGCGTTGAAGATAGGACAGTTGGCTACACCTTC; CDR3 protein: CSVEDRTVGYTF
clone size: NA; J gene: TRBJ2-3; D gene: NA; V gene: TRBV29-1; CDR3 DNA: TGCAGCGTTAACTCTCTAGCGTATAGCACAGATACGCAGTATTTT; CDR3 protein: CSVNSLAYSTDTQYF
clone size: NA; J gene: TRBJ1-1; D gene: TRBD1; V gene: TRBV29-1; CDR3 DNA: TGCAGCGCTGGGACAGGGTTTGGGGACACTGAAGCTTTCTTT; CDR3 protein: CSAGTGFGDTEAFF
clone size: few; J gene: TRBJ2-1; D gene: TRBD2; V gene: TRBV29-1; CDR3 DNA: TGCAGCACACAATATGGGACTAGCGGGGGGGCCGGCGAGCAGTTCTTC; CDR3 protein: CSTQYGTSGGAGEQFF
clone size: NA; J gene: TRBJ2-1; D gene: NA; V gene: TRBV2; CDR3 DNA: TGTGCCAGCAGTTTGGACAGCGGTCCCAATGAGCAGTTCTTC; CDR3 protein: CASSLDSGPNEQFF
clone size: few; J gene: TRBJ2-2; D gene: TRBD1; V gene: TRBV30; CDR3 DNA: TGTGCCGGGGGGACAGGGAAGATCGGGGAGCTGTTTTTT; CDR3 protein: CAGGTGKIGELFF
clone size: NA; J gene: TRBJ2-3; D gene: NA; V gene: TRBV4-3; CDR3 DNA: TGCGCCAGCAGCCAAGATGGGTATACGCAGTATTTT; CDR3 protein: CASSQDGYTQYF
clone size: NA; J gene: TRBJ1-5; D gene: NA; V gene: TRBV5-1; CDR3 DNA: TGCGCCAGCAGGTCCCAGAAAGTTGAGAAGCAGCCCCAGCATTTT; CDR3 protein: CASRSQKVEKQPQHF
clone size: NA; J gene: TRBJ1-2; D gene: NA; V gene: TRBV2; CDR3 DNA: TGTGCCAGCAGTGTTGGACAGCCCAAAAGAAACGGACATAACTATGGCTACACCTTC; CDR3 protein: CASSVGQPKRNGHNYGYTF
clone size: few; J gene: TRBJ2-3; D gene: TRBD1; V gene: TRBV27; CDR3 DNA: TGTGCCAGCAGATTGGACAGGGGACGTACAGATACGCAGTATTTT; CDR3 protein: CASRLDRGRTDTQYF
clone size: few; J gene: TRBJ2-7; D gene: TRBD2; V gene: TRBV5-1; CDR3 DNA: TGCGCCAGCAGCGATCCTGGACTAGCGGGGGGTGCCCACGAGCAGTACTTC; CDR3 protein: CASSDPGLAGGAHEQYF
clone size: few; J gene: TRBJ1-3; D gene: NA; V gene: TRBV7-8; CDR3 DNA: TGTGCCAGCAGCTTAGAAGGGTTCTCTGGAAACACCATATATTTT; CDR3 protein: CASSLEGFSGNTIYF
clone size: NA; J gene: TRBJ2-5; D gene: NA; V gene: TRBV29-1; CDR3 DNA: TGCAGCGTTGATTCTCGGGGGCGACAAGAGACCCAGTACTTC; CDR3 protein: CSVDSRGRQETQYF
clone size: NA; J gene: TRBJ1-1; D gene: NA; V gene: TRBV7-9; CDR3 DNA: TGTGCCAGCAGCTTAGGGACTTTTGGCACTGAAGCTTTCTTT; CDR3 protein: CASSLGTFGTEAFF
clone size: NA; J gene: TRBJ2-2; D gene: NA; V gene: TRBV30; CDR3 DNA: TGTGCCTGGAGCCGACAAGGGGCTGGGGAGCTGTTTTTT; CDR3 protein: CAWSRQGAGELFF
clone size: NA; J gene: TRBJ2-1; D gene: NA; V gene: TRBV2; CDR3 DNA: TGTGCCAGCAGAAAATCCGGGCCCAGCAATGAGCAGTTCTTC; CDR3 protein: CASRKSGPSNEQFF
clone size: NA; J gene: TRBJ2-7; D gene: TRBD1; V gene: TRBV5-1; CDR3 DNA: TGCGCCAGCAGCTTCGACAGGGGGCAGTTCGAGCAGTACTTC; CDR3 protein: CASSFDRGQFEQYF
clone size: once; J gene: TRBJ2-5; D gene: NA; V gene: TRBV30; CDR3 DNA: TGTGCCTGGATGGCAGGGGTTGGGGAGACCCAGTACTTC; CDR3 protein: CAWMAGVGETQYF
clone size: NA; J gene: TRBJ2-3; D gene: NA; V gene: TRBV6-1; CDR3 DNA: TGTGCCAGCCGCCGTCAGTTTACTAGCACAGATACGCAGTATTTT; CDR3 protein: CASRRQFTSTDTQYF
clone size: NA; J gene: TRBJ2-5; D gene: TRBD2; V gene: TRBV7-6; CDR3 DNA: TGTGCCAGCAGCTTAGGAGCGGGGGGCCTCCAAGAGACCCAGTACTTC; CDR3 protein: CASSLGAGGLQETQYF
clone size: NA; J gene: TRBJ1-2; D gene: NA; V gene: TRBV4-1; CDR3 DNA: TGCGCCAGCAGCCAAGGGCGGAGCTATGGCTACACCTTC; CDR3 protein: CASSQGRSYGYTF
clone size: NA; J gene: TRBJ1-5; D gene: NA; V gene: TRBV30; CDR3 DNA: TGTGCCTGGAGTGCGGCCGGCAATCAGCCCCAGCATTTT; CDR3 protein: CAWSAAGNQPQHF
clone size: NA; J gene: TRBJ2-3; D gene: TRBD2; V gene: TRBV5-6; CDR3 DNA: TGTGCCAGCAGCTCCCCGGGACTAGGCTTCACAGATACGCAGTATTTT; CDR3 protein: CASSSPGLGFTDTQYF
clone size: few; J gene: TRBJ1-6; D gene: NA; V gene: TRBV5-1; CDR3 DNA: TGCGCCAGCAGCCAGGACACAACTTCACCCCTCCACTTT; CDR3 protein: CASSQDTTSPLHF
clone size: NA; J gene: TRBJ2-5; D gene: NA; V gene: TRBV2; CDR3 DNA: TGTGCCAGCAGTGAAGCGGTGGTCGGAGCGGGAGAGACCCAGTACTTC; CDR3 protein: CASSEAVVGAGETQYF
clone size: few; J gene: TRBJ2-2; D gene: TRBD2; V gene: TRBV7-3; CDR3 DNA: TGTGCCAGCAGCTTGGGTCTAGCGGGGGACACCGGGGAGCTGTTTTTT; CDR3 protein: CASSLGLAGDTGELFF
clone size: NA; J gene: TRBJ2-7; D gene: NA; V gene: TRBV30; CDR3 DNA: TGTGCCTGGAGTGACACTCACAAGCAGTACTTC; CDR3 protein: CAWSDTHKQYF
clone size: once; J gene: TRBJ2-7; D gene: NA; V gene: TRBV18; CDR3 DNA: TGTGCCAGCTCACCACCGGGCGGAACCTACGAGCAGTACTTC; CDR3 protein: CASSPPGGTYEQYF
clone size: NA; J gene: TRBJ1-2; D gene: TRBD1; V gene: TRBV29-1; CDR3 DNA: TGCAGCGTTGTGGCAGGGGGCTTTAGTGGCTACACCTTC; CDR3 protein: CSVVAGGFSGYTF
clone size: NA; J gene: TRBJ2-1; D gene: TRBD2; V gene: TRBV7-8; CDR3 DNA: TGTGCCAGCAGCTCTAAGACTAGCGGGGGAACCTACAATGAGCAGTTCTTC; CDR3 protein: CASSSKTSGGTYNEQFF
clone size: NA; J gene: TRBJ2-4; D gene: NA; V gene: TRBV10-3; CDR3 DNA: TGTGCCACCTCTAGGGCAGGGTTAGGAAACATTCAGTACTTC; CDR3 protein: CATSRAGLGNIQYF
clone size: NA; J gene: TRBJ2-1; D gene: NA; V gene: TRBV29-1; CDR3 DNA: TGCAGCGCTCCTCAGGGGCTGGGTGAGCAGTTCTTC; CDR3 protein: CSAPQGLGEQFF
clone size: NA; J gene: TRBJ1-1; D gene: NA; V gene: TRBV6-5; CDR3 DNA: TGTGCCAGCAGTTCCAGCACGCAACGAGCTTTCTTT; CDR3 protein: CASSSSTQRAFF
clone size: NA; J gene: TRBJ1-2; D gene: NA; V gene: TRBV29-1; CDR3 DNA: TGCAGCGTTGATAGGGGGAACAGGGTCTATGGCTACACCTTC; CDR3 protein: CSVDRGNRVYGYTF
clone size: once; J gene: TRBJ1-1; D gene: NA; V gene: TRBV30; CDR3 DNA: TGTGCGCGGGGACGGGAGAACGCTGAAGCTTTCTTT; CDR3 protein: CARGRENAEAFF
clone size: NA; J gene: TRBJ1-1; D gene: NA; V gene: TRBV29-1; CDR3 DNA: TGCAGCGCCCAGCTTTCGTCTGGGAACACTGAAGCTTTCTTT; CDR3 protein: CSAQLSSGNTEAFF
clone size: NA; J gene: TRBJ2-2; D gene: TRBD2; V gene: TRBV7-2; CDR3 DNA: TGTGCCAGCAGCTCAGGACTAGCGGCGACCACCGGGGAGCTGTTTTTT; CDR3 protein: CASSSGLAATTGELFF
clone size: NA; J gene: TRBJ1-1; D gene: NA; V gene: TRBV30; CDR3 DNA: TGTGCCTGGAGTGTACTTGGACAGAAAGCTTTCTTT; CDR3 protein: CAWSVLGQKAFF
clone size: NA; J gene: TRBJ1-4; D gene: NA; V gene: TRBV4-3; CDR3 DNA: TGCGCCAGCAGCCAAGGGTCCAGGGTTAATGAAAAACTGTTTTTT; CDR3 protein: CASSQGSRVNEKLFF
clone size: NA; J gene: TRBJ1-2; D gene: NA; V gene: TRBV29-1; CDR3 DNA: TGCAGCGCCACACTTACCAACTATGGCTACACCTTC; CDR3 protein: CSATLTNYGYTF
clone size: once; J gene: TRBJ1-1; D gene: NA; V gene: TRBV6-6; CDR3 DNA: TGTGCCACCATCAGGGCCACTGAAGCTTTCTTT; CDR3 protein: CATIRATEAFF
clone size: few; J gene: TRBJ1-5; D gene: TRBD1; V gene: TRBV7-8; CDR3 DNA: TGTGCCAGCAGCTTAGCGGGGTTAAGCAGGGGGTTACGGCAGCCCCAGCATTTT; CDR3 protein: CASSLAGLSRGLRQPQHF
clone size: NA; J gene: TRBJ1-1; D gene: NA; V gene: TRBV30; CDR3 DNA: TGTGCGACCGAGGCAGGGCTCCACACTGAAGCTTTCTTT; CDR3 protein: CATEAGLHTEAFF
clone size: once; J gene: TRBJ1-2; D gene: TRBD1; V gene: TRBV5-1; CDR3 DNA: TGCGCCAGCAGCTTGTCACAGGGGTATGGCTACACCTTC; CDR3 protein: CASSLSQGYGYTF
clone size: few; J gene: TRBJ1-2; D gene: TRBD1; V gene: TRBV4-2; CDR3 DNA: TGTGCCAGCAGCCAAGGACAGGGCTATGGCTACACCTTC; CDR3 protein: CASSQGQGYGYTF
clone size: NA; J gene: TRBJ1-5; D gene: NA; V gene: TRBV30; CDR3 DNA: TGTGCCTGGAGTGTTCGGGGGGCAGGCAATCAGCCCCAGCATTTT; CDR3 protein: CAWSVRGAGNQPQHF
clone size: NA; J gene: TRBJ2-2; D gene: NA; V gene: TRBV4-3; CDR3 DNA: TGCGCCAGCAGCTTCGGTGCCGGGGAGCTGTTTTTT; CDR3 protein: CASSFGAGELFF
clone size: NA; J gene: TRBJ1-2; D gene: NA; V gene: TRBV4-3; CDR3 DNA: TGCGCCAGCAGCCAAGAGAAGTGGCAGGGAAGTGGCTACACCTTC; CDR3 protein: CASSQEKWQGSGYTF
clone size: few; J gene: TRBJ1-1; D gene: TRBD1; V gene: TRBV7-2; CDR3 DNA: TGTGCCAGCCGGGGACAGCCGAACACTGAAGCTTTCTTT; CDR3 protein: CASRGQPNTEAFF
clone size: NA; J gene: TRBJ2-7; D gene: NA; V gene: TRBV30; CDR3 DNA: TGTGCCTGGAGTGTAAAAGGGTTTAACGAGCAGTACTTC; CDR3 protein: CAWSVKGFNEQYF
clone size: NA; J gene: TRBJ2-5; D gene: TRBD2; V gene: TRBV19; CDR3 DNA: TGTGCCAGTAGAACGACTAGCGGGGGCGAGACCCAGTACTTC; CDR3 protein: CASRTTSGGETQYF
clone size: once; J gene: TRBJ1-1; D gene: NA; V gene: TRBV29-1; CDR3 DNA: TGCAGCGTTCGGTACCCAAATTCTGAAGCTTTCTTT; CDR3 protein: CSVRYPNSEAFF
clone size: NA; J gene: TRBJ2-1; D gene: NA; V gene: TRBV2; CDR3 DNA: TGTGCCTCAAAGTGGGACAATGAGCAGTTCTTC; CDR3 protein: CASKWDNEQFF
clone size: many; J gene: TRBJ1-5; D gene: NA; V gene: TRBV29-1; CDR3 DNA: TGCAGCGTCCGCGCGGAGGGTAGCCAGCCCCAGCATTTT; CDR3 protein: CSVRAEGSQPQHF